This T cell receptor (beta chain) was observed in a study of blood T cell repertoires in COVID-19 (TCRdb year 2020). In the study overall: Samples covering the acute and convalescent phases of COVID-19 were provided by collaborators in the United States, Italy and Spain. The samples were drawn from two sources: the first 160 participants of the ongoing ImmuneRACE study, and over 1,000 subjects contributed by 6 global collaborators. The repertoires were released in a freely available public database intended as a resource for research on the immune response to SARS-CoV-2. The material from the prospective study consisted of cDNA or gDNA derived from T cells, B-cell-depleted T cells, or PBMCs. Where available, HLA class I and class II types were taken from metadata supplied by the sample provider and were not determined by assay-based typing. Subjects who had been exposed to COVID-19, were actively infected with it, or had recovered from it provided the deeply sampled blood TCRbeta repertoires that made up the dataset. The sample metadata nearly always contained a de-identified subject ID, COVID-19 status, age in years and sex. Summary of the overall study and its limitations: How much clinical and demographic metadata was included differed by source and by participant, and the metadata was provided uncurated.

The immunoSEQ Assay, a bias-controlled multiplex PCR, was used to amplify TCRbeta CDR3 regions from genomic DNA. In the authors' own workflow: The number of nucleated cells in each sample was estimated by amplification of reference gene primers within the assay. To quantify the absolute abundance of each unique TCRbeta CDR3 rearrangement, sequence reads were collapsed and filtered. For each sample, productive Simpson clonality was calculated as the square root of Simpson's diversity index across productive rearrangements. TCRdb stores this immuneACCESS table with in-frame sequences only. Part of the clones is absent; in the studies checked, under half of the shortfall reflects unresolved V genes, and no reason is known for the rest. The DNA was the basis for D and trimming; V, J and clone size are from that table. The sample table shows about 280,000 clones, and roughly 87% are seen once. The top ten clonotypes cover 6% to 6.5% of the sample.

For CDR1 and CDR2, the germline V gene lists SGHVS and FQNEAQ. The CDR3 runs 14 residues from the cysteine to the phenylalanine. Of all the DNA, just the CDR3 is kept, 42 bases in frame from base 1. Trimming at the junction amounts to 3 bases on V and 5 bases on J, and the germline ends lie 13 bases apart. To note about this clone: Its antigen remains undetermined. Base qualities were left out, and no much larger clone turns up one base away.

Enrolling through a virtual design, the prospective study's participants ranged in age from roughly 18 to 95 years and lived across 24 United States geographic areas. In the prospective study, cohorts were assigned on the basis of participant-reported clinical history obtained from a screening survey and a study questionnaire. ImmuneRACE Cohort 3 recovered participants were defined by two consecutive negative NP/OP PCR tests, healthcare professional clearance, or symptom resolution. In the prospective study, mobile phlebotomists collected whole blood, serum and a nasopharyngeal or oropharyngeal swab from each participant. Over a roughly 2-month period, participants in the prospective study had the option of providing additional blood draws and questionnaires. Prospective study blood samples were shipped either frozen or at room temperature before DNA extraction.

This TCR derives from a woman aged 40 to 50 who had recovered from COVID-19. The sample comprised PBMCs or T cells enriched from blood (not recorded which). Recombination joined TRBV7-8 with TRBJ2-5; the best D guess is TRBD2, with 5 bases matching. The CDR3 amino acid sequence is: CASSFVRRRETQYF. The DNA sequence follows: TGTGCCAGCAGCTTTGTGAGAAGGAGGGAGACCCAGTACTTC.